This TCR beta chain was profiled in a study of post-analysis software for immune sequencing data. About the research overall: Disease trajectories encompassed relapsing-remitting, secondary progressive and progressive-relapsing multiple sclerosis.

V dropped 4 bases and J dropped 7 bases, with 22 bases sitting between them. This CDR3 spans 15 amino acids. CDR1 SQVTM and CDR2 ANQGSEA come from the germline V gene. Turning to this clonotype: Its antigen is currently unknown.

Whole-study results and caveats: Five TRBV segments appeared more often in patients than in controls, and TRBV5-6, TRBV5-1 and TRBV20-1 were among these. By F measure, samples from a shared preparation batch strongly co-clustered.

Built from TCR beta cDNA, the libraries had unique molecular identifiers in them. MiXCR, run by TCRdb on the PCR reads, gives a single entry per CDR3 protein. The sample holds fewer than 850,000 distinct CDR3 sequences, around 42% seen once. Input material: blood. This sequence originates from a girl between 5 and 17 years old with multiple sclerosis. The chain uses TRBV29-1 and TRBJ2-5; the D gene could be TRBD1 or TRBD2 (5 bases each). CDR3 nucleotide sequence: TGCAGCGTTGGGGAACTAGTCACTCCTCAGGGGACCCAGTACTTC. Its translation: CSVGELVTPQGTQYF.